This T cell receptor beta chain was documented in a study of blood T cell repertoires in COVID-19. Study background: COVID-19 samples from acute and convalescent phases originated in the United States, Italy and Spain. The analysed material was cDNA or gDNA that came from T cells, B-cell-depleted T cells, or PBMCs.

Between the trimmed V and J ends, which lost 1 base and 7 bases, there was a span of 13 bases. The germline V gene encodes CDR1 SEHNR and CDR2 FQNEAQ (reference sequence). The CDR3 runs to 15 residues. Original analysis: Reference gene primer amplification yielded estimated nucleated cell counts. The repertoire was sequenced with immunoSEQ multiplex PCR; TCRdb's copy has only in-frame clones and lacks some. The D gene and trimming were derived from the DNA, and the V and J assignments and clone size from that table. Of approximately 200,000 clones in the sample, 80% to 90% are singletons; the top ten hold more than 9%.

The clonotype was recovered from a woman of 80 years or more with acute or convalescent COVID-19. The sample was peripheral blood. The chain has TRBV7-9 and TRBJ1-4; D gene ambiguous. CDR3 amino acids: CASSLGGLGVEKLFF. CDR3 in DNA: TGTGCCAGCAGCTTAGGAGGTCTTGGAGTTGAAAAACTGTTTTTT.